This T cell receptor (beta chain) was captured by sequencing in a study of siplizumab effects on memory and regulatory T cells. Study results and limitations: The study found that mappable alloreactive CD4+ clones averaged 68.8% Treg-derived with siplizumab and under 35% in controls. Greater diversity than memory cells seemed evident in naive T cells, which also appeared to be major alloresponse contributors.

The CDR3 totals 11 residues. The germline V and J ends were trimmed by 10 bases and 2 bases, with 9 bases remaining between them. Looked up from germline, CDR1 is ENHRY and CDR2 is SYGVKD. Assayed TCR templates numbered roughly 100,000 for each sample. The table came from immunoSEQ multiplex PCR; TCRdb's copy has only in-frame clones and leaves some out. The table includes over 65,000 clones, just over 90% detected once. Comments on this clone: The antigen is undetermined.

The sequenced material came from CD8+ T cells sorted from blood. This rearrangement joins TRBV10-3 to TRBJ2-7; the D gene is possibly TRBD2 (6 bases). This clonotype was obtained from a human donor in good health. The CDR3 sequence is CATGLAYEQYF. The CDR3 bases are TGTGCCACGGGACTGGCCTACGAGCAGTACTTC.